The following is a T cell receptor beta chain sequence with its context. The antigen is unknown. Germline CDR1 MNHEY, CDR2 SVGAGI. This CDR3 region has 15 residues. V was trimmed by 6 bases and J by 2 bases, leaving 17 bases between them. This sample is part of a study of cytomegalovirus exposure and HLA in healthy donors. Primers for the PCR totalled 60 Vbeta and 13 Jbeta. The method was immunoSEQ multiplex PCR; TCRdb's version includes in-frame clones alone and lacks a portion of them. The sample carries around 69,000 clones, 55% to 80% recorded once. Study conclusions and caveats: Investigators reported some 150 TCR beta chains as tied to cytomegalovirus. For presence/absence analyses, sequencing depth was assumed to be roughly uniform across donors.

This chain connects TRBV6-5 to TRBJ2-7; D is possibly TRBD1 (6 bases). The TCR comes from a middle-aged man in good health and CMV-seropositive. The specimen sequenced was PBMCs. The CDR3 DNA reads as TGTGCCAGCAGGCAGGGGCTAATGGGTCCCTACGAGCAGTACTTC. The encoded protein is CASRQGLMGPYEQYF.